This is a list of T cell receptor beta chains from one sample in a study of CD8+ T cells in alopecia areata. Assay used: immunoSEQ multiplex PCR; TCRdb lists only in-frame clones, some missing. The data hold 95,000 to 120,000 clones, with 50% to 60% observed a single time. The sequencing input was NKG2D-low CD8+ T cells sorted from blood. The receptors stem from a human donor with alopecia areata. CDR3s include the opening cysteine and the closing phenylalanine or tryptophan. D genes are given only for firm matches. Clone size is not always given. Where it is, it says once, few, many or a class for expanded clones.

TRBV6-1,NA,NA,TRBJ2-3,CASSVVVDTQYF,TGTGCCAGCAGTGTCGTAGTAGATACGCAGTATTTT
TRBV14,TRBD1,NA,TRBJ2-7,CASSQTGQGAGEQYF,TGTGCCAGCAGCCAAACGGGACAGGGGGCCGGCGAGCAGTACTTC
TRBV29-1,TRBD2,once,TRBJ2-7,CSVQNSGRASEQYF,TGCAGCGTGCAGAATAGCGGGAGGGCCTCCGAGCAGTACTTC
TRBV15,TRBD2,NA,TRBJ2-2,CATSRSLLATNANTGELFF,TGTGCCACCAGCAGATCCTTACTAGCGACAAACGCGAACACCGGGGAGCTGTTTTTT
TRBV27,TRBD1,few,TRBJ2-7,CASSLQGGEQYF,TGTGCCAGCAGTCTACAGGGGGGCGAGCAGTACTTC
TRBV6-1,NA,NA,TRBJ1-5,CASRLRGAGQPQHF,TGTGCCAGCAGACTTAGGGGGGCCGGTCAGCCCCAGCATTTT
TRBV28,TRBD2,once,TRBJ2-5,CASSLFTSGRAREETQYF,TGTGCCAGCAGTTTATTCACTAGCGGGAGGGCCCGTGAAGAGACCCAGTACTTC
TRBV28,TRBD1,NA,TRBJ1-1,CASSWGDRGRSVGGEAFF,TGTGCCAGCAGTTGGGGGGACAGGGGGCGTTCGGTTGGTGGTGAAGCTTTCTTT
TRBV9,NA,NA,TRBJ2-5,CASSVGGLREETQYF,TGTGCCAGCAGCGTAGGAGGGCTTCGGGAAGAGACCCAGTACTTC
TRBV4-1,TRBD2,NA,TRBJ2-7,CASSQVYTGLAYF,TGCGCCAGCAGCCAAGTGTATACGGGACTAGCGTACTTC
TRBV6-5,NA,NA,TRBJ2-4,CASSYAGAKNIQYF,TGTGCCAGCAGTTACGCCGGGGCCAAAAACATTCAGTACTTC
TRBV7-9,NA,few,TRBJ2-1,CASSLGWDGEQFF,TGTGCCAGCAGCTTAGGCTGGGACGGCGAGCAGTTCTTC
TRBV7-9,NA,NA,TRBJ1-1,CASSSLPAPSGLNTEAFF,TGTGCCAGCAGCTCCTTACCGGCCCCAAGCGGTTTGAACACTGAAGCTTTCTTT
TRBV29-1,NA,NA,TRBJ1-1,CSILLNTEAFF,TGCAGCATTCTTCTGAACACTGAAGCTTTCTTT
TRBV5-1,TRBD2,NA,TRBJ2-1,CASSPRFPAGVNNEQFF,TGCGCCAGCAGCCCCAGATTCCCTGCGGGAGTAAACAATGAGCAGTTCTTC